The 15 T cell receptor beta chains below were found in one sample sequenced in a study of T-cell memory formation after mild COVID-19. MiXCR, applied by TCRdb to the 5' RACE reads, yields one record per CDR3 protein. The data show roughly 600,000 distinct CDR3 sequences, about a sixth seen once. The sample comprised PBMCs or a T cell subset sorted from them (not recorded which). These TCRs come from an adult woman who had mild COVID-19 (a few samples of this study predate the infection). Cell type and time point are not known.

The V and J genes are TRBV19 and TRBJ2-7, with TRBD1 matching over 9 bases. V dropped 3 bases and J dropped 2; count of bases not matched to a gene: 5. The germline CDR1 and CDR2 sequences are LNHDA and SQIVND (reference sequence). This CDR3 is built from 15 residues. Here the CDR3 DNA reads TGTGCCAGTAGTATCGGGGACAGGGCGGCCTACGAGCAGTACTTC. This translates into CASSIGDRAAYEQYF.

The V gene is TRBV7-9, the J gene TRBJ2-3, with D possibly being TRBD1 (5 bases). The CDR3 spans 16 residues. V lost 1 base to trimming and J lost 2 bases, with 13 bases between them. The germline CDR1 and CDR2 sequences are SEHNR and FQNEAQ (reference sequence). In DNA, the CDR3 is TGTGCCAGCAGCTTAGAGGGGTCCCCGTTCACAGATACGCAGTATTTT. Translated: CASSLEGSPFTDTQYF. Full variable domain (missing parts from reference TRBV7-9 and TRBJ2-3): DTGVSQNPRHKITKRGQNVTFRCDPISEHNRLYWYRQTLGQGPEFLTYFQNEAQLEKSRLLSDRFSAERPKGSFSTLEIQRTEQGDSAMYLCASSLEGSPFTDTQYFGPGTRLTVL.

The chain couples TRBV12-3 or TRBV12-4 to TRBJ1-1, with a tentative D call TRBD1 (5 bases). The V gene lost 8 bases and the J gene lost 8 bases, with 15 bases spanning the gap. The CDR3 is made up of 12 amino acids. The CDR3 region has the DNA TGTGCCAGCTGGACCGGGACGCAAGAAGCTTTCTTT. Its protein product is CASWTGTQEAFF.

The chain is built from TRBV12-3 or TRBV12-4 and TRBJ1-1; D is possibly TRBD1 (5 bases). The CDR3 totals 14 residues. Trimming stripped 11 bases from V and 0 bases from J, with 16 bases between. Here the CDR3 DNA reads TGTGCCGTACGTCGGGACGCCTTGAACACTGAAGCTTTCTTT. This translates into CAVRRDALNTEAFF.

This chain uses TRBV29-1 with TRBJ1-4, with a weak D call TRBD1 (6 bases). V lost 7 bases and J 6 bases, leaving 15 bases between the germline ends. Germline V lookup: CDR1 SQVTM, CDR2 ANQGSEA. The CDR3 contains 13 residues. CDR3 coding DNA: TGCAGCGCCACGGACAGTCTGGATGAAAAACTGTTTTTT. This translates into CSATDSLDEKLFF.

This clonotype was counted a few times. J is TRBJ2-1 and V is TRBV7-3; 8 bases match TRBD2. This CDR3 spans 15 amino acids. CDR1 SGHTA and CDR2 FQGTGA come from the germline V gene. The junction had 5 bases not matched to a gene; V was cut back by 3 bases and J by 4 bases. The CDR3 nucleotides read TGTGCCAGCAGCTTCGGGGGGGCCGGGTACAATGAGCAGTTCTTC. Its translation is CASSFGGAGYNEQFF.

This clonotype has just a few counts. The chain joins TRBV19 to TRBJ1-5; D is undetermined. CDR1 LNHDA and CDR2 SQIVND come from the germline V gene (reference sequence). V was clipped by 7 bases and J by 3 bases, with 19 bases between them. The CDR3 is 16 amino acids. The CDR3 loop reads CASKSQGNSNNQPQHF. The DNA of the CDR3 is TGTGCCAGTAAATCCCAAGGGAACAGTAACAATCAGCCCCAGCATTTT.

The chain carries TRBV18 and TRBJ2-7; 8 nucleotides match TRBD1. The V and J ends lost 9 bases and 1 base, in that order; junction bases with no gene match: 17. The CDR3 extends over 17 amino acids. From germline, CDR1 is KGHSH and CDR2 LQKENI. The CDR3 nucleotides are TGTGCCAGTCAGTCCAGGCTTCCAGGACAGGGATCCTACGAGCAGTACTTC. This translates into CASQSRLPGQGSYEQYF.

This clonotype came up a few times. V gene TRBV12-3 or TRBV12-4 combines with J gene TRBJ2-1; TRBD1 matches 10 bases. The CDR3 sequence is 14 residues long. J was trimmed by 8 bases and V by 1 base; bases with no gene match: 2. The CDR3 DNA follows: TGTGCCAGCAGTTTAGGGGACAGGGGTCATGAGCAGTTCTTC. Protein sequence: CASSLGDRGHEQFF.

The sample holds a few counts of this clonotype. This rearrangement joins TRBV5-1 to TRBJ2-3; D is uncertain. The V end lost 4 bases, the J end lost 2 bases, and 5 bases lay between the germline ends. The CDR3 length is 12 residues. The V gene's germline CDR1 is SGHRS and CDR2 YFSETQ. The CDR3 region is CASSRNTDTQYF. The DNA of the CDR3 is TGCGCCAGCAGCCGGAACACAGATACGCAGTATTTT.

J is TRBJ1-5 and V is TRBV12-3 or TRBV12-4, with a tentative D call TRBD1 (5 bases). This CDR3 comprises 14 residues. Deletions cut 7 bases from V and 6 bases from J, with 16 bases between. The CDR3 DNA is TGTGCCAGCACAAGCGGTTGGGGCGCTCAGCCCCAGCATTTT. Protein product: CASTSGWGAQPQHF.

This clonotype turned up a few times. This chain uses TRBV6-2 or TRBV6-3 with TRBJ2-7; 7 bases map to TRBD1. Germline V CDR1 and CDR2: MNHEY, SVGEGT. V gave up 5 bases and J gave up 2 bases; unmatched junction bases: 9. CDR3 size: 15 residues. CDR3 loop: CASSPRTGEAYEQYF. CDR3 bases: TGTGCCAGCAGTCCCCGGACAGGAGAAGCCTACGAGCAGTACTTC.

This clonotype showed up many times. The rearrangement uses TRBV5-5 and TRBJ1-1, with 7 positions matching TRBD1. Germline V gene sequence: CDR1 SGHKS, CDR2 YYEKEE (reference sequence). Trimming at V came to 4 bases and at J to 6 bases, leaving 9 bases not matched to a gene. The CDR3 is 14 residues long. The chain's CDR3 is CASSPQFGTAEAFF. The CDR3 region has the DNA TGTGCCAGCAGCCCACAATTCGGGACAGCTGAAGCTTTCTTT.

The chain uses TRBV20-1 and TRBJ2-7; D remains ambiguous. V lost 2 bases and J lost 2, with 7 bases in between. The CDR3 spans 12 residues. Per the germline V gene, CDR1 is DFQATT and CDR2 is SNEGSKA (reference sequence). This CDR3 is CSARLSTYEQYF. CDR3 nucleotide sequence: TGCAGTGCTAGACTATCAACCTACGAGCAGTACTTC.

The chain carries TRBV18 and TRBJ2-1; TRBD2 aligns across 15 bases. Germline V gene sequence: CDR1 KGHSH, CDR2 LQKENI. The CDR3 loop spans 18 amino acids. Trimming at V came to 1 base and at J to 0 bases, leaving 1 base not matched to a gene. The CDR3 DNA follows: TGTGCCAGCTCACCACGGGGACTAGCGGGAGGCTCCTACAATGAGCAGTTCTTC. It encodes CASSPRGLAGGSYNEQFF. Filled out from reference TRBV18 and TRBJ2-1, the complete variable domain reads NAGVMQNPRHLVRRRGQEARLRCSPMKGHSHVYWYRQLPEEGLKFMVYLQKENIIDESGMPKERFSAEFPKEGPSILRIQQVVRGDSAAYFCASSPRGLAGGSYNEQFFGPGTRLTVL.